One sample yielded the 27 T cell receptor beta chains listed below, sequenced in a study of metastatic and nonmetastatic thyroid tumors. TCRdb re-analyzed the PCR reads through MiXCR. Among around 50,000 clones listed, roughly a fifth were seen once. Every patient was untreated before thyroid surgery. Sequenced sample: blood. The origin of the receptors is a male donor with papillary thyroid cancer or a benign thyroid nodule (not recorded which). Some clones in this sample may be carry-over from other donors' samples.

This clone appeared many times. Relative to the germline gene, one junction end is altered; a read error may explain this. This chain joins TRBV12-3 or TRBV12-4 and TRBJ1-1, with TRBD1 as a possible D gene (6 bases). The CDR3 runs 13 residues. The CDR3 reads CASSLSQGTEVFF. CDR3 in DNA: TGTGCCAGCAGTTTATCACAGGGCACTGAAGTTTTCTTT.

The table lists this clone with many counts. The rearrangement uses TRBV20-1 and TRBJ2-1; D is unclear. The CDR3 runs 14 residues. Germline CDR1 is DFQATT and CDR2 is SNEGSKA (reference sequence). V was trimmed by 5 bases and J by 9 bases, leaving 20 bases between them. The CDR3 DNA is TGCAGTGCTCTTCCTAGGGTGCCGAGGCGTGAGCAGTTCTTC. It yields the protein CSALPRVPRREQFF.

CDR3 amino acids: CASSHTSSYNEQFF. CDR3 coding DNA: TGTGCCAGCAGCCACACTAGTTCCTACAATGAGCAGTTCTTC. This chain connects TRBV11-2 to TRBJ2-1, with D possibly TRBD2 on 5 matching bases. The V gene lost 5 bases and the J gene lost 1 base, with 9 bases spanning the gap. This CDR3 spans 14 amino acids. Germline lookup yields CDR1 SGHAT and CDR2 FQNNGV.

This chain joins TRBV7-8 and TRBJ2-1; tentative D call: TRBD2 (5 bases). Germline CDR1 and CDR2: SGHVS and FQNEAQ. There are 14 residues in the CDR3. In nucleotides, the CDR3 is TGTCTCGTCGGGGAACAGAGCTCCTACAATGAGCAGTTCTTC. Its translation: CLVGEQSSYNEQFF.

This clone was seen just once. Being one base from a much bigger clone, this may be a read error. The V and J genes are TRBV5-5 and TRBJ1-1; D remains ambiguous. Germline V gene sequence: CDR1 SGHKS, CDR2 YYEKEE (reference sequence). This CDR3 is 15 amino acids long. V was trimmed by 6 bases and J by 0 bases, leaving 15 bases between them. This chain's CDR3 is CASTLREEMNTEAFF. The CDR3 bases are TGTGCCAGCACCTTAAGGGAAGAGATGAACACTGAAGCTTTCTTT.

This clone was recorded many times. The CDR3 region has the DNA TGTGCCAGCAGTCCGAGGACAGGTTCTAACTATGGCTACACCTTC. It specifies CASSPRTGSNYGYTF. The chain couples TRBV12-3 or TRBV12-4 to TRBJ1-2; 7 bases are shared with TRBD1. The V segment lost 5 bases and the J segment 0 bases; nucleotides outside the gene matches: 6. The CDR3 consists of 15 residues.

The count of this clone is one. The chain joins TRBV20-1 to TRBJ2-7, with a weak D call TRBD2 (5 bases). Germline CDR1 and CDR2: DFQATT and SNEGSKA (reference sequence). The CDR3 spans 13 residues. CDR3 DNA: TGCAGGCAACCCCCGACTACCATTTACGAGCAGTACTTC. Translated: CRQPPTTIYEQYF.

A word on this clone: At one boundary the junction diverges from the germline segment, which might be a read error. The V call is TRBV20-1, the J call TRBJ2-5; no definite D call. The length of the CDR3 is 13 residues. Per the germline V gene, CDR1 is DFQATT and CDR2 is SNEGSKA (reference sequence). Here the CDR3 DNA reads TGCAGTTCTAGAGTACGGCAGCAAGAGACCCAGTACTTC. It specifies CSSRVRQQETQYF.

This chain links TRBV5-1 with TRBJ2-3; D is possibly TRBD1 (5 bases). V dropped 2 bases and J dropped 0 bases, with 10 bases sitting between them. CDR1 SGHRS and CDR2 YFSETQ come from the germline V gene. The CDR3 loop spans 15 amino acids. CDR3 coding DNA: TGCGCCAGCAGCTTCGGTGGGGCTAGCACAGATACGCAGTATTTT. Translating gives CASSFGGASTDTQYF.

This clone was observed at least ten times. V gene TRBV6-1 combines with J gene TRBJ2-3; 9 nucleotides agree with TRBD2. V was clipped by 1 base and J by 1 base; unmatched bases: 9. The V gene's germline CDR1 is MNHNS and CDR2 SASEGT. This CDR3 contains 18 residues. CDR3 sequence (DNA): TGTGCCAGCAGTGAAGGGGCGGCGGGAGGGCAGGGCACAGATACGCAGTATTTT. Residues: CASSEGAAGGQGTDTQYF.

This clone rates as medium-sized. This rearrangement joins TRBV5-1 to TRBJ2-2; 9 bases align to TRBD1. The germline gives CDR1 SGHRS, CDR2 YFSETQ. V dropped 2 bases and J dropped 6; count of bases not matched to a gene: 2. The CDR3 totals 14 residues. Here the CDR3 DNA reads TGCGCCAGCAGCTTTGGACAGGGGTCCGGGGAGCTGTTTTTT. It is translated as CASSFGQGSGELFF. Full variable domain (rest looked up from reference TRBV5-1 and TRBJ2-2): KAGVTQTPRYLIKTRGQQVTLSCSPISGHRSVSWYQQTPGQGLQFLFEYFSETQRNKGNFPGRFSGRQFSNSRSEMNVSTLELGDSALYLCASSFGQGSGELFFGEGSRLTVL.

Ten or more counts support this clone. CDR3 bases: TGTGCCAGCAGCTCTGGATGGGGGGCGGGGGAGCAGTACTTC. Amino acid sequence: CASSSGWGAGEQYF. The chain uses TRBV7-6 and TRBJ2-7; the D gene could be TRBD1 or TRBD2 (6 bases each). The CDR3 sequence is 14 residues long. Germline CDR1 reads SGHVS; CDR2 reads FNYEAQ. V dropped 4 bases and J dropped 7 bases, with 17 bases sitting between them.

This clone was seen at least ten times. This chain links TRBV11-1 with TRBJ1-1, with D possibly TRBD1 on 6 matching bases. Trimming removed 5 bases at V and 1 base at J, with 17 bases between. The CDR3 runs 16 residues. CDR1 is SGHAT and CDR2 is FQDESV in the germline V gene (reference sequence). The CDR3 nucleotides are TGTGCCAGCAGCCCCCTGACGGGACAACAGAACACTGAAGCTTTCTTT. As protein: CASSPLTGQQNTEAFF.

This clone was seen a handful of times. The gene calls are TRBV2 and TRBJ1-1, with D unclear. CDR3 length: 14 residues. V lost 1 base and J lost 3, with 9 bases in between. Per the germline V gene, CDR1 is SNHLY and CDR2 is FYNNEI. CDR3 amino acids: CASSEVSTDTEAFF. In nucleotides, the CDR3 is TGTGCCAGCAGTGAAGTAAGTACGGACACTGAAGCTTTCTTT.

This clone was observed many times. The J gene is TRBJ1-2, the V gene TRBV7-9; 7 bases align to TRBD1. CDR1 is SEHNR and CDR2 is FQNEAQ in the germline V gene (reference sequence). This CDR3 comprises 14 residues. Trimming at V came to 5 bases and at J to 3 bases, leaving 6 bases not matched to a gene. CDR3 region: CASSPGTVYYGYTF. In DNA form, the CDR3 reads TGTGCCAGCAGCCCCGGGACAGTCTACTATGGCTACACCTTC.

This clone occurred a few times. This rearrangement joins TRBV2 to TRBJ1-2, with 9 bases matching TRBD1. There are 14 residues in the CDR3. CDR1 is SNHLY, CDR2 FYNNEI, per germline. The trim removed 7 bases at V and 5 bases at J, leaving 8 bases unmatched. The CDR3 sequence: CASNIQGAQYGYTF. The CDR3 bases are TGTGCCAGCAATATACAGGGGGCCCAATATGGCTACACCTTC.

This clone was counted many times. V gene TRBV11-2 combines with J gene TRBJ2-5; D unclear. The germline V gene has CDR1 SGHAT and CDR2 FQNNGV. The V end lost 5 bases, the J end lost 7 bases, and 14 bases lay between the germline ends. The CDR3 consists of 13 residues. CDR3 sequence reads: CASSRANSGTQYF. The CDR3 region has the DNA TGTGCCAGCAGCCGGGCTAATTCTGGGACCCAGTACTTC. Based on the CDR3 plus reference TRBV11-2 and TRBJ2-5, the full variable domain is EAGVAQSPRYKIIEKRQSVAFWCNPISGHATLYWYQQILGQGPKLLIQFQNNGVVDDSQLPKDRFSAERLKGVDSTLKIQPAKLEDSAVYLCASSRANSGTQYFGPGTRLLVL.

The CDR3: CSAKGSSPVCEQYF. For the CDR3, the DNA is TGCAGTGCTAAGGGGAGTTCCCCTGTGTGCGAGCAGTACTTC. The chain couples TRBV20-1 to TRBJ2-7; the D gene could be TRBD1 or TRBD2 (5 bases each). This CDR3 region has 14 residues. Per germline, CDR1 DFQATT and CDR2 SNEGSKA (reference sequence). Trimming shortened V by 4 bases and J by 6 bases, and 19 bases separated the two germline ends.

This clone was picked up many times. The CDR3: CASSITPPSRVTGELFF. DNA for the CDR3: TGTGCCAGCTCCATCACCCCCCCAAGCAGGGTCACCGGGGAGCTGTTTTTT. The chain has TRBV18 and TRBJ2-2; D might be TRBD1 (5 bases). The CDR3 length is 17 residues. V shed 6 bases and J shed 4 bases, with 21 bases lying between them. Germline V gene data show CDR1 as KGHSH and CDR2 as LQKENI.

Notes on this clone: Since a much larger clone is just one base distant, this may be a read error. This rearrangement joins TRBV11-3 to TRBJ2-7, with D tentatively TRBD1 (6 bases). CDR1 is SGHNT and CDR2 is YENEEA in the germline V gene. The CDR3 has 12 residues. V was clipped by 5 bases and J by 8 bases, with 13 bases between them. This CDR3 reads CASSRTVNQQYF. CDR3 coding DNA: TGTGCCAGCAGCAGGACAGTAAACCAGCAGTACTTC. Variable domain in full (rest from reference TRBV11-3 and TRBJ2-7): EAGVVQSPRYKIIEKKQPVAFWCNPISGHNTLYWYLQNLGQGPELLIRYENEEAVDDSQLPKDRFSAERLKGVDSTLKIQPAELGDSAVYLCASSRTVNQQYFGPGTRLTVT.

The genes are TRBV7-2 and TRBJ2-1; TRBD1 might be the D (6 bases). V was shortened by 4 bases and J by 6 bases, with 7 bases between the two germline ends. CDR1 SGHTA and CDR2 FQGNSA come from the germline V gene. This CDR3 is built from 12 residues. CDR3 sequence reads: CASSSQGNEQFF. CDR3 DNA: TGTGCCAGCAGCTCACAGGGCAATGAGCAGTTCTTC.

In this sample, this clone turned up many times. The chain couples TRBV7-8 to TRBJ2-7; the D gene is possibly TRBD2 (6 bases). Per the germline V gene, CDR1 is SGHVS and CDR2 is FQNEAQ. The V end was cut by 4 bases, the J end by 3 bases, with 16 bases between. This CDR3 region has 15 residues. The CDR3: CASSSSLFGSYEQYF. The CDR3, as DNA: TGTGCCAGCAGCTCCTCCCTGTTCGGGAGCTACGAGCAGTACTTC.

This clone has at least ten counts. The chain combines TRBV6-1 with TRBJ2-7, with D tentatively TRBD1 or TRBD2 (5 bases each). The CDR3 extends over 14 amino acids. Trimming removed 10 bases at V and 3 bases at J, with 19 bases between. The V gene's germline CDR1 is MNHNS and CDR2 SASEGT. The CDR3 DNA sequence: TGTGCCACCACTGGGTACCAGGGACGCTACGAGCAGTACTTC. Protein sequence: CATTGYQGRYEQYF.

To note about this clone: A much larger clone differs from this one at a single base, so this may be a read error. Within the sample, other DNA sequences also encode this same CDR3. V is TRBV6-1 and J is TRBJ2-1; TRBD2 is a possible D gene (6 bases). This CDR3 comprises 16 residues. Per the germline V gene, CDR1 is MNHNS and CDR2 is SASEGT. V gave up 10 bases and J gave up 0 bases, with 19 bases separating them. The CDR3 protein is CAISKVWRDSYNEQFF. The CDR3 DNA reads as TGTGCCATCTCCAAGGTGTGGCGGGACTCCTACAATGAGCAGTTCTTC.

The table lists this clone with many counts. This chain links TRBV7-8 with TRBJ2-1; D gene unclear. The CDR3 length is 16 residues. Germline CDR1 reads SGHVS; CDR2 reads FQNEAQ. V lost 3 bases, J lost 0 bases, and 12 bases lay in between. CDR3: CASSFFLGISYNEQFF. Here the CDR3 DNA reads TGTGCCAGCAGCTTTTTCTTGGGAATCTCCTACAATGAGCAGTTCTTC.

This chain connects TRBV11-2 to TRBJ2-3; maybe TRBD2 (6 bases). The CDR3 length is 17 residues. V lost 4 bases to trimming and J lost 4 bases, with 21 bases between them. Germline V gene lookup returns CDR1 SGHAT and CDR2 FQNNGV. The CDR3, as DNA: TGTGCCAGCAGCTGGCTTGGGGACGGGAGTAACGCAGATACGCAGTATTTT. Translated, it gives CASSWLGDGSNADTQYF.

This clone was seen more than once but under ten times. This rearrangement joins TRBV28 to TRBJ1-4, with no clear D. CDR3 length equals 15 residues. V was pared by 3 bases and J by 3 bases, with 11 bases between. Germline V lookup: CDR1 MDHEN, CDR2 SYDVKM. The CDR3 nucleotides read TGTGCCAGCAGTTTTGATCTGCTACCTAATGAAAAACTGTTTTTT. It is translated as CASSFDLLPNEKLFF.